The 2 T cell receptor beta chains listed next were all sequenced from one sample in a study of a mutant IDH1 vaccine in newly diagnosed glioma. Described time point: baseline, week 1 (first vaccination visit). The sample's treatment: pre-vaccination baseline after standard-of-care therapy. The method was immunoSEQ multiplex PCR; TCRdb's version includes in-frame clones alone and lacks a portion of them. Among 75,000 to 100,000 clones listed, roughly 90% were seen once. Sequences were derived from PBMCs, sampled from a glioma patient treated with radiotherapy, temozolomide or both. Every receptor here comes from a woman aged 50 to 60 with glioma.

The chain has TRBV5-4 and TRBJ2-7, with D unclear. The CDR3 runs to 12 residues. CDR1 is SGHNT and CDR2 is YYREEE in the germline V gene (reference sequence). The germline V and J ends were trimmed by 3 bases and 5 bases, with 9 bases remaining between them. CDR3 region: CASSYLGNEQYF. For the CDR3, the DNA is TGTGCCAGCAGCTACCTAGGGAACGAGCAGTACTTC.

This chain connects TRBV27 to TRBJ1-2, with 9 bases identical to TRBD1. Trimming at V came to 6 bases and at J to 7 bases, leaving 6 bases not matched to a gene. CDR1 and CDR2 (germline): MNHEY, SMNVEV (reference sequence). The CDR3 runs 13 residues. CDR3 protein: CASSQQGAGGYTF. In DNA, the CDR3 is TGTGCCAGCAGCCAACAGGGGGCAGGTGGCTACACCTTC.